These 30 T cell receptor beta chains were sequenced from one sample in a study of shared clonotypes between healthy human individuals. Cells designated naive CD8 were CD45RO-negative and were positively selected for CCR7, with terminally differentiated effector memory CD45RA+ cells excluded. The data were produced by immunoSEQ multiplex PCR, yet TCRdb's version contains in-frame clones alone and is incomplete. This table holds 1.5 million to 2.5 million clones, about 95% found once. The source material was naive CD8+ T cells sorted from blood. The origin of the receptors is a man aged 18 to 35 in good health.

V and J are TRBV12-5 and TRBJ2-2, with D perhaps matching TRBD2 (6 bases). V was cut by 6 bases and J by 1 base, with 6 bases left in between. Germline loops: CDR1 LGHNT, CDR2 FRNRAP. This CDR3 is 13 amino acids long. The CDR3 region is CASGEGNTGELFF. The CDR3 DNA reads TGTGCTAGTGGGGAGGGGAACACCGGGGAGCTGTTTTTT.

The chain employs TRBV13 and TRBJ2-4, with 12 nucleotides matching TRBD2. This CDR3 contains 16 residues. V dropped 5 bases and J dropped 4; count of bases not matched to a gene: 6. Germline assignment: CDR1 PRHDT and CDR2 FYEKMQ (reference sequence). CDR3: CASSPRLAGGKNIQYF. The CDR3, as DNA: TGTGCCAGCAGCCCACGGCTAGCGGGGGGGAAAAACATTCAGTACTTC. Full variable domain (outside the CDR3, taken from reference TRBV13 and TRBJ2-4): AAGVIQSPRHLIKEKRETATLKCYPIPRHDTVYWYQQGPGQDPQFLISFYEKMQSDKGSIPDRFSAQQFSDYHSELNMSSLELGDSALYFCASSPRLAGGKNIQYFGAGTRLSVL.

The chain is built from TRBV5-6 and TRBJ1-6; no definite D call. The germline V gene has CDR1 SGHDT and CDR2 YYEEEE. The germline V and J ends were trimmed by 2 bases and 10 bases, with 10 bases remaining between them. The CDR3 spans 13 residues. The CDR3 loop reads CASSFGEPSPLHF. CDR3 DNA sequence: TGTGCCAGCAGCTTCGGGGAACCCTCACCCCTCCACTTT.

V is TRBV27 and J is TRBJ2-1; possibly TRBD1 for D (5 bases). CDR3 size: 12 residues. Germline V gene sequence: CDR1 MNHEY, CDR2 SMNVEV (reference sequence). V was trimmed by 3 bases and J by 10 bases, leaving 10 bases between them. The CDR3 spells CASSFVRGEQFF. CDR3 nucleotides: TGTGCCAGCAGTTTTGTTAGGGGAGAGCAGTTCTTC.

This clone showed up just a few times. V usage is TRBV6-6 and J usage is TRBJ2-1, with no clear D. Trimming removed 2 bases from V and 0 bases from J, with 11 bases in between. Germline loops: CDR1 MNHNY, CDR2 SVGAGI (reference sequence). This CDR3 spans 16 amino acids. The CDR3 DNA reads as TGTGCCAGCAGTTACCTGACACCCAGCTCCTACAATGAGCAGTTCTTC. It specifies CASSYLTPSSYNEQFF.

The chain combines TRBV10-2 with TRBJ2-5; 10 bases align to TRBD2. V was clipped by 6 bases and J by 4 bases; unmatched bases: 11. CDR3 size: 16 residues. Germline CDR1 is WSHSY and CDR2 is SAAADI. The CDR3 reads CASRDGSGGVIETQYF. The CDR3 region has the DNA TGCGCCAGCAGAGACGGGAGCGGGGGGGTAATAGAGACCCAGTACTTC.

This chain connects TRBV6-1 to TRBJ1-1; unclear D gene. Trimming took 8 bases from V and 7 from J, leaving 5 bases between them. The CDR3 covers 9 residues. Germline-derived CDR1 and CDR2 are MNHNS and SASEGT. CDR3 in amino acids: CASWREAFF. CDR3 coding DNA: TGTGCCAGCTGGCGTGAAGCTTTCTTT.

Of note for this clone: The identical CDR3 is also encoded by other nucleotide sequences in the sample. J is TRBJ2-7 and V is TRBV5-1; 10 bases are shared with TRBD1. The CDR3 has 16 residues. V dropped 0 bases and J dropped 3; count of bases not matched to a gene: 6. Looked up from germline, CDR1 is SGHRS and CDR2 is YFSETQ. This CDR3 reads CASSLGPGTGDYEQYF. CDR3 DNA sequence: TGCGCCAGCAGCTTGGGTCCCGGGACAGGGGACTACGAGCAGTACTTC.

The chain is built from TRBV15 and TRBJ2-5, with TRBD2 matching 13 bases. The germline CDR1 and CDR2 sequences are LNHNV and YYDKDF (reference sequence). Trimming at V came to 5 bases and at J to 0 bases, leaving 9 bases not matched to a gene. CDR3 length equals 18 residues. CDR3 sequence (DNA): TGTGCCACCAGCGCCCCTCGTGGGACTAGCGGGGACCAAGAGACCCAGTACTTC. Encoded protein: CATSAPRGTSGDQETQYF.

The rearrangement uses TRBV20-1 and TRBJ1-2; D is undetermined. The CDR3 is 9 amino acids. V was pared by 8 bases and J by 4 bases, with 5 bases between. Germline assignment: CDR1 DFQATT and CDR2 SNEGSKA (reference sequence). The CDR3 DNA is TGCAGTCCCGCCTATGGCTACACCTTC. Its protein product is CSPAYGYTF.

This clone was counted a single time. The chain links TRBV7-2 to TRBJ2-7; possible D gene TRBD2, 6 bases. V gave up 1 base and J gave up 12 bases, with 10 bases separating them. Germline CDR1 reads SGHTA; CDR2 reads FQGNSA. CDR3 length equals 11 residues. In nucleotides, the CDR3 is TGTGCCAGCAGCTTAGGAGTCGGGGGGTACTTC. Translated, it gives CASSLGVGGYF.

For this clone: At one end the junction does not follow the germline gene, possibly because of a read error. CDR3 loop: CASSEAGTGLPNYGYTF. CDR3 bases: TGTGCCAGCAGCGAAGCCGGGACAGGCCTCCCCAACTATGGCTACACCTTC. The V gene is TRBV6-1, the J gene TRBJ1-2, with 8 bases lining up with TRBD1. The germline CDR1 and CDR2 sequences are MNHNS and SASEGT. The CDR3 sequence is 17 residues long.

This clone has just one count. CDR3 DNA: TGTGCCAGCAGCTCCAGGGAGCACACCGGGGAGCTGTTTTTT. This gives the protein CASSSREHTGELFF. The J gene is TRBJ2-2, the V gene TRBV5-4, with D perhaps given as TRBD1 or TRBD2 (5 bases each). CDR1 and CDR2 from the germline V gene are SGHNT and YYREEE (reference sequence). V was clipped by 3 bases and J by 3 bases, with 9 bases between them. This CDR3 has 14 amino acids.

The V call is TRBV9, the J call TRBJ2-7; either TRBD1 or TRBD2 may supply D (6 bases each). CDR3 length equals 13 residues. From germline, CDR1 is SGDLS and CDR2 YYNGEE. Between the trimmed V and J ends, which lost 3 bases and 6 bases, there was a span of 13 bases. The CDR3 DNA reads TGTGCCAGCAGCGGGACCTCGGGGGCCGAGCAGTACTTC. This codes for CASSGTSGAEQYF.

The chain joins TRBV5-1 to TRBJ2-3; D is ambiguous. CDR1 is SGHRS and CDR2 is YFSETQ in the germline V gene. Trimming took off 0 bases at V and 4 bases at J, with 3 bases between the two ends. This CDR3 is built from 12 residues. CDR3 DNA: TGCGCCAGCAGCTTGGCCCCAGATACGCAGTATTTT. As protein: CASSLAPDTQYF.

J is TRBJ2-7 and V is TRBV7-3; 11 bases agree with TRBD2. Germline CDR1 SGHTA, CDR2 FQGTGA. The CDR3 is 15 residues long. Trimming took 6 bases from V and 2 from J; bases not matched to a gene: 6. CDR3 coding DNA: TGTGCCAGCAGGGCGGGACTAGCGGACACCTACGAGCAGTACTTC. Translated, it gives CASRAGLADTYEQYF.

The chain combines TRBV6-6 with TRBJ2-7; D remains unclear. The CDR3 extends over 15 amino acids. CDR1 MNHNY and CDR2 SVGAGI come from the germline V gene (reference sequence). V lost 1 base and J lost 0, with 10 bases in between. CDR3 sequence (DNA): TGTGCCAGCAGTTACTTGCCGGAGAGCTCCTACGAGCAGTACTTC. Protein product: CASSYLPESSYEQYF.

The chain recombines TRBV7-2 with TRBJ1-5; possibly TRBD1 for D (5 bases). In germline, CDR1 is SGHTA, CDR2 FQGNSA. CDR3 length equals 14 residues. The V and J ends lost 1 base and 6 bases respectively, with 10 bases between them. DNA of the CDR3: TGTGCCAGCAGCTTAGGAGGGGTTGGTCAGCCCCAGCATTTT. Translated: CASSLGGVGQPQHF.

The J gene is TRBJ2-3, the V gene TRBV4-3, with 8 positions matching TRBD1. The CDR3 is 15 residues long. Germline V gene lookup returns CDR1 LGHNA and CDR2 YSLEER. V lost 4 bases, J lost 3 bases, and 6 bases stayed unmatched. The CDR3 DNA reads as TGCGCCAGCAGCCGAGGACAGGGTATAACAGATACGCAGTATTTT. Protein sequence: CASSRGQGITDTQYF.

The chain recombines TRBV30 with TRBJ1-1; possibly TRBD1 for D (5 bases). Germline V lookup: CDR1 GTSNPN, CDR2 SVGIG (reference sequence). The V end lost 5 bases, the J end lost 7 bases, and 14 bases lay between the germline ends. The CDR3 runs 12 residues. CDR3 sequence: CAWWGLGVEAFF. The CDR3 DNA follows: TGTGCCTGGTGGGGCCTTGGCGTTGAAGCTTTCTTT.

The J gene is TRBJ2-7, the V gene TRBV6-5; no clear D. Germline CDR1 and CDR2: MNHEY and SVGAGI. There are 15 residues in the CDR3. V was trimmed by 5 bases and J by 0 bases, leaving 14 bases between them. CDR3 nucleotides: TGTGCCAGCAGTCACGACACGGAAAGCTCCTACGAGCAGTACTTC. Protein: CASSHDTESSYEQYF.

The chain links TRBV27 to TRBJ2-7; a possible D gene is TRBD2 (6 bases). Trimming removed 2 bases from V and 7 bases from J, with 15 bases in between. The length of the CDR3 is 14 residues. The germline gives CDR1 MNHEY, CDR2 SMNVEV (reference sequence). CDR3 coding DNA: TGTGCCAGCAGTTTAGCCGGGACTGCTGAGGAGCAGTACTTC. This encodes CASSLAGTAEEQYF.

The chain employs TRBV19 and TRBJ2-6; D gene ambiguous. Looked up from germline, CDR1 is LNHDA and CDR2 is SQIVND (reference sequence). The CDR3 extends over 12 amino acids. V was trimmed by 8 bases and J by 3 bases, leaving 5 bases between them. The CDR3 DNA reads TGTGCCAGTTCGATTGGGGCCAACGTCCTGACTTTC. It codes for CASSIGANVLTF.

The gene calls are TRBV9 and TRBJ2-1; perhaps TRBD1 as D (6 bases). This CDR3 contains 15 residues. Germline lookup yields CDR1 SGDLS and CDR2 YYNGEE. Trimming took off 2 bases at V and 4 bases at J, with 13 bases between the two ends. The CDR3 sequence is CASSVGDKIYNEQFF. The CDR3 DNA reads as TGTGCCAGCAGCGTTGGGGACAAGATTTACAATGAGCAGTTCTTC.

The chain links TRBV9 to TRBJ2-2; TRBD2 matches at 12 bases. This CDR3 is 19 amino acids long. Germline V gives CDR1 SGDLS, CDR2 YYNGEE. V was clipped by 7 bases and J by 5 bases; unmatched bases: 18. CDR3 residues: CASPPDGLAGFLGTGELFF. CDR3 DNA sequence: TGTGCCAGCCCCCCGGATGGACTAGCGGGATTCTTGGGGACCGGGGAGCTGTTTTTT.

The chain links TRBV11-2 to TRBJ2-7, with D possibly matching TRBD2 (7 bases). V was shortened by 6 bases and J by 0 bases, with 18 bases between the two germline ends. The V gene's germline CDR1 is SGHAT and CDR2 FQNNGV. The CDR3 contains 16 residues. The CDR3 loop reads CASRGWEGGASYEQYF. As DNA, the CDR3 is TGTGCCAGCAGGGGCTGGGAGGGGGGAGCCTCCTACGAGCAGTACTTC.

The gene calls are TRBV4-3 and TRBJ2-7, with TRBD2 matching over 12 bases. V shed 6 bases, J shed 2 bases, and the junction held 2 bases outside the gene matches. This CDR3 region has 14 residues. Looked up from germline, CDR1 is LGHNA and CDR2 is YSLEER. The CDR3 sequence: CASSWTSGAYEQYF. In DNA form, the CDR3 reads TGCGCCAGCAGTTGGACTAGCGGGGCCTACGAGCAGTACTTC.

This clone has only one observation. The V and J genes are TRBV6-5 and TRBJ2-7, with 9 nucleotides matching TRBD1. This CDR3 contains 14 residues. Germline loops: CDR1 MNHEY, CDR2 SVGAGI. Germline trimming cut 4 bases from V and 2 bases from J; bases unmatched to any gene: 3. The CDR3 loop reads CASSWGTGTYEQYF. The CDR3 nucleotides read TGTGCCAGCAGTTGGGGGACAGGGACCTACGAGCAGTACTTC.

This chain connects TRBV2 to TRBJ2-7, with D tentatively TRBD1 (5 bases). The CDR3 sequence is 13 residues long. The ends were cut back, 9 bases at V and 6 bases at J, with 18 bases in the middle. Germline CDR1 and CDR2: SNHLY and FYNNEI. DNA for the CDR3: TGTGCCAGAGCCAAGGTACCTGGGGCCGAGCAGTACTTC. Protein sequence: CARAKVPGAEQYF.

V and J are TRBV4-1 and TRBJ2-1, with 9 positions matching TRBD1. Losses at the gene ends were 4 bases for V and 7 bases for J; bases not matched to a gene: 8. The CDR3 extends over 15 amino acids. Germline CDR1 and CDR2: MGHRA and YSYEKL. Here the CDR3 reads CASSPGQGWSNEQFF. The DNA of the CDR3 is TGCGCCAGCAGCCCTGGACAGGGGTGGTCGAATGAGCAGTTCTTC.